This TCR beta chain is drawn from a study of beta chain features in type 1 diabetes. Across the whole study: Some 99 million sorted cells were examined across all samples.

Every isolated RNA sample was fully reverse transcribed, so sequencing captured expressed TCRB transcripts. Clones were read by immunoSEQ multiplex PCR, and TCRdb kept only the in-frame ones, dropping some. The sample lists more than 250,000 clones, roughly 20% seen once, with less than 0.03% in the top ten. In the case of this clone: Its target is unknown.

The germline gives CDR1 SGHTA, CDR2 FQGTGA. V shed 4 bases and J shed 1 base, with 7 bases lying between them. The CDR3 runs to 13 residues. Whole-study findings and limits: Researchers report that Type 1 diabetes patients had moderately but significantly shorter TCRB CDR3s across all four CD4+ subsets.

V usage is TRBV7-3 and J usage is TRBJ1-1; D is uncertain. What was sequenced was naive CD4+ T cells from blood. The origin of this receptor is a woman aged 40 to 50 with type 1 diabetes. CDR3 in amino acids: CASSSQRNTEAFF. In DNA form, the CDR3 reads TGTGCCAGCAGCTCACAGAGGAACACTGAAGCTTTCTTT.